These 29 T cell receptor beta chains share one sample of origin, sequenced in a study of T cell responses to AZD1222 COVID-19 vaccine (dated by TCRdb to about 2021). The library came from the immunoSEQ multiplex PCR assay. Sourced from immuneACCESS, this table was stored by TCRdb with only in-frame sequences that have V and J called. A share of the clones is absent; for the studies checked, an unresolved V gene accounts for under half, and the remainder has no known explanation. Present in this sample are around 120,000 clones, around 93% of which were seen just once. Roughly 13% of the sample rests with the top ten. The sample's time point label is to be understood as: baseline before first vaccination. Sequenced here: peripheral blood, sampled on day 0 of AZD1222 vaccination. All receptors derive from an adult in good health.

The chain recombines TRBV28 with TRBJ2-7, with D possibly being TRBD1 (5 bases). The CDR3 is made up of 14 amino acids. Germline CDR1 and CDR2: MDHEN and SYDVKM. The ends were cut back, 3 bases at V and 6 bases at J, with 15 bases in the middle. CDR3 sequence: CASSFLARVGEQYF. The CDR3 DNA follows: TGTGCCAGCAGTTTTTTGGCCAGGGTAGGCGAGCAGTACTTC. Complete variable domain (other parts from reference TRBV28 and TRBJ2-7): DVKVTQSSRYLVKRTGEKVFLECVQDMDHENMFWYRQDPGLGLRLIYFSYDVKMKEKGDIPEGYSVSREKKERFSLILESASTNQTSMYLCASSFLARVGEQYFGPGTRLTVT.

The rearrangement uses TRBV24-1 and TRBJ1-5; a weak D match, TRBD1 (6 bases). Germline values: CDR1 KGHDR, CDR2 SFDVKD. V was clipped by 3 bases and J by 9 bases, with 8 bases between them. This CDR3 has 12 residues. CDR3 in amino acids: CATSDQGGPQHF. For the CDR3, the DNA is TGTGCCACCAGTGATCAAGGGGGGCCCCAGCATTTT.

CDR3 loop: CASSRGLNQPQHF. In DNA, the CDR3 is TGTGCCAGTAGTAGAGGGTTAAATCAGCCCCAGCATTTT. The chain carries TRBV19 and TRBJ1-5; no definite D call. The V end lost 4 bases, the J end lost 4 bases, and 8 bases lay between the germline ends. Germline V lookup: CDR1 LNHDA, CDR2 SQIVND (reference sequence). The CDR3 length is 13 residues. Looking up the rest from reference TRBV19 and TRBJ1-5 gives the full variable domain: DGGITQSPKYLFRKEGQNVTLSCEQNLNHDAMYWYRQDPGQGLRLIYYSQIVNDFQKGDIAEGYSVSREKKESFPLTVTSAQKNPTAFYLCASSRGLNQPQHFGDGTRLSIL.

This clone appeared many times. The CDR3 DNA reads TGTGCCAGCAGCTCACAGGGAATCGGGTACGAGCAGTACTTC. This encodes CASSSQGIGYEQYF. The genes are TRBV9 and TRBJ2-7, with D possibly TRBD1 on 6 matching bases. This CDR3 has 14 residues. Germline assignment: CDR1 SGDLS and CDR2 YYNGEE. V lost 4 bases to trimming and J lost 4 bases, with 15 bases between them.

The J gene is TRBJ2-7, the V gene TRBV9; 8 bases are shared with TRBD2. The CDR3 is made up of 16 amino acids. Per the germline V gene, CDR1 is SGDLS and CDR2 is YYNGEE. Trimming cost V 3 bases and J 1 base; bases outside gene matches: 9. The CDR3 DNA sequence: TGTGCCAGCAGCGATAGCGCGGGGGGCTCATCCTACGAGCAGTACTTC. It is translated as CASSDSAGGSSYEQYF. The full variable domain, with the rest looked up from reference TRBV9 and TRBJ2-7, is DSGVTQTPKHLITATGQRVTLRCSPRSGDLSVYWYQQSLDQGLQFLIQYYNGEERAKGNILERFSAQQFPDLHSELNLSSLELGDSALYFCASSDSAGGSSYEQYFGPGTRLTVT.

This rearrangement joins TRBV5-1 to TRBJ1-4, with 12 bases identical to TRBD1. The junction had 12 bases not matched to a gene; V was cut back by 4 bases and J by 8 bases. CDR1 and CDR2 (germline): SGHRS, YFSETQ. The CDR3 contains 17 residues. The CDR3 sequence: CASSPGTGGNLKEKLFF. CDR3 bases: TGCGCCAGCAGCCCCGGGACAGGGGGCAATTTGAAAGAAAAACTGTTTTTT.

The CDR3 here is CASSFMLGYEQYF. The CDR3 nucleotides are TGTGCCAGCAGTTTTATGTTGGGGTACGAGCAGTACTTC. J is TRBJ2-7 and V is TRBV28; D not resolved. V lost 3 bases and J lost 4, with 10 bases in between. The CDR3 loop spans 13 amino acids. Germline lookup yields CDR1 MDHEN and CDR2 SYDVKM.

This chain joins TRBV10-3 and TRBJ1-1; unclear D gene. CDR1 is ENHRY and CDR2 is SYGVKD in the germline V gene. The CDR3 covers 15 residues. The V and J ends lost 2 bases and 5 bases respectively, with 15 bases between them. The CDR3 reads CAISEPRTDGTEAFF. In DNA, the CDR3 is TGTGCCATCAGTGAGCCCAGGACGGACGGAACTGAAGCTTTCTTT.

The rearrangement links TRBV7-9 to TRBJ1-2; D might be TRBD1 (5 bases). The CDR3 consists of 13 residues. Per the germline V gene, CDR1 is SEHNR and CDR2 is FQNEAQ (reference sequence). Deletions cut 3 bases from V and 3 bases from J, with 8 bases between. This chain's CDR3 is CASSFDSHYGYTF. Written as DNA, the CDR3 is TGTGCCAGCAGCTTCGACAGCCACTATGGCTACACCTTC.

V usage is TRBV12-3 or TRBV12-4 and J usage is TRBJ2-7, with D possibly TRBD1 on 5 matching bases. This CDR3 region has 13 residues. The V and J ends lost 8 bases and 3 bases respectively, with 14 bases between them. The CDR3 spells CASGQGLLYEQYF. The CDR3 DNA sequence: TGTGCCAGCGGCCAGGGCCTTCTCTACGAGCAGTACTTC.

The chain uses TRBV10-3 and TRBJ2-7; no clear D gene. Germline loops: CDR1 ENHRY, CDR2 SYGVKD. This CDR3 spans 13 amino acids. Trimming took off 7 bases at V and 1 base at J, with 11 bases between the two ends. CDR3 residues: CAINAASSYEQYF. The DNA of the CDR3 is TGTGCCATCAACGCAGCTTCGTCCTACGAGCAGTACTTC.

V usage is TRBV7-6 and J usage is TRBJ1-1, with 9 positions matching TRBD1. Germline V CDR1 and CDR2: SGHVS, FNYEAQ. The ends lost 5 bases at V and 1 base at J; junction bases unmatched: 17. The CDR3 totals 19 residues. The CDR3 coding sequence is TGTGCCAGCAGCCTATATGAGGACAGGGGATCAGGGACGAACACTGAAGCTTTCTTT. Its protein is CASSLYEDRGSGTNTEAFF. The full variable domain, its missing parts supplied by reference TRBV7-6 and TRBJ1-1, is GAGVSQSPRYKVTKRGQDVALRCDPISGHVSLYWYRQALGQGPEFLTYFNYEAQQDKSGLPNDRFSAERPEGSISTLTIQRTEQRDSAMYRCASSLYEDRGSGTNTEAFFGQGTRLTVV.

The chain couples TRBV4-1 to TRBJ2-7; 9 nucleotides align to TRBD2. Losses at the gene ends were 0 bases for V and 4 bases for J; bases not matched to a gene: 4. Germline lookup yields CDR1 MGHRA and CDR2 YSYEKL. This CDR3 is built from 15 residues. In nucleotides, the CDR3 is TGCGCCAGCAGCCAAGATCTAGCGGGAACTTACGAGCAGTACTTC. It translates to CASSQDLAGTYEQYF.

The V gene is TRBV12-3 or TRBV12-4, the J gene TRBJ2-1; D is uncertain. The CDR3 sequence is 12 residues long. V dropped 6 bases and J dropped 4 bases, with 7 bases sitting between them. CDR3 DNA sequence: TGTGCCAGCAGCCCGGGTTACAATGAGCAGTTCTTC. Translating it yields CASSPGYNEQFF.

The chain recombines TRBV6-1 with TRBJ2-7; D is tentatively TRBD1 or TRBD2 (5 bases each). This CDR3 is built from 16 residues. The V gene's germline CDR1 is MNHNS and CDR2 SASEGT. The V gene lost 0 bases and the J gene lost 2 bases, with 14 bases spanning the gap. CDR3 in amino acids: CASSEAIHGGPYEQYF. The DNA for the CDR3 is TGTGCCAGCAGTGAAGCGATCCATGGGGGTCCCTACGAGCAGTACTTC.

V gene TRBV6-2 or TRBV6-3 combines with J gene TRBJ2-7; no clear D gene. The V and J ends lost 5 bases and 6 bases respectively, with 11 bases between them. CDR1 is MNHEY, CDR2 SVGEGT, per germline. The CDR3 extends over 12 amino acids. For the CDR3, the DNA is TGTGCCAGCAGTGCCAGTGGGGTCGAGCAGTACTTC. Amino acids: CASSASGVEQYF.

CDR3 bases: TGCGCCAGCAGCCAGCAGGCCGCAGGGGGCAAGAACTATGGCTACACCTTC. Its protein is CASSQQAAGGKNYGYTF. J is TRBJ1-2 and V is TRBV4-3, with 8 bases matching TRBD1. The V segment lost 3 bases and the J segment 2 bases; nucleotides outside the gene matches: 11. The CDR3 has 17 residues. Germline V gives CDR1 LGHNA, CDR2 YSLEER.

The chain's CDR3 is CASSLAPGVNTEAFF. The CDR3 nucleotides are TGCGCCAGCAGCTTGGCCCCGGGCGTGAACACTGAAGCTTTCTTT. This chain uses TRBV5-1 with TRBJ1-1, with no clear D. The ends were cut back, 0 bases at V and 0 bases at J, with 9 bases in the middle. The V gene's germline CDR1 is SGHRS and CDR2 YFSETQ. This CDR3 has 15 residues.

This rearrangement joins TRBV4-3 to TRBJ1-1; TRBD1 might be the D (5 bases). CDR1 is LGHNA and CDR2 is YSLEER in the germline V gene. With 1 base removed from V and 1 base from J, the gap between germline ends came to 10 bases. This CDR3 contains 15 residues. The CDR3 region has the DNA TGCGCCAGCAGCCAAGTGGAAGGGGAGAACACTGAAGCTTTCTTT. It specifies CASSQVEGENTEAFF.

In the case of this clone: This CDR3 is also generated by other DNA sequences in the sample. For the CDR3, the DNA is TGCGCCAGCAGCTTGGATGCGGGGGGGAATCAGCCCCAGCATTTT. The encoded protein is CASSLDAGGNQPQHF. V usage is TRBV5-1 and J usage is TRBJ1-5, with a tentative D call TRBD1 (5 bases). Trimming removed 0 bases from V and 4 bases from J, with 11 bases in between. CDR3 length: 15 residues. Germline values: CDR1 SGHRS, CDR2 YFSETQ. The full variable domain, completed using reference TRBV5-1 and TRBJ1-5, is KAGVTQTPRYLIKTRGQQVTLSCSPISGHRSVSWYQQTPGQGLQFLFEYFSETQRNKGNFPGRFSGRQFSNSRSEMNVSTLELGDSALYLCASSLDAGGNQPQHFGDGTRLSIL.

The chain combines TRBV14 with TRBJ1-3; TRBD1 matches 8 bases. The J segment lost 1 base and the V segment lost 3 bases, leaving 11 bases of the junction unmatched. The CDR3 is 18 amino acids. CDR1 is SGHDN, CDR2 FVKESK, per germline. For the CDR3, the DNA is TGTGCCAGCAGCCAGGGATTGACAGGGGATAAATCTGGAAACACCATATATTTT. Translation gives CASSQGLTGDKSGNTIYF.

The chain links TRBV3-1 (or the pseudogene TRBV3-2) to TRBJ1-2, with D unclear. The CDR3 length is 15 residues. V shed 0 bases and J shed 1 base, with 9 bases lying between them. The germline V gene encodes CDR1 LGHDT and CDR2 YNNKEL (reference sequence). CDR3 protein: CASSQDKESNYGYTF. The CDR3, as DNA: TGTGCCAGCAGCCAAGATAAGGAGAGTAACTATGGCTACACCTTC.

This clone came up once. This rearrangement joins TRBV27 to TRBJ1-5, with 7 bases that match TRBD1. The length of the CDR3 is 14 residues. With V trimmed by 8 bases and J by 2 bases, 6 bases remained unmatched. Germline CDR1 and CDR2: MNHEY and SMNVEV (reference sequence). For the CDR3, the DNA is TGTGCCAGCTCTTGGACAGGCCGCAATCAGCCCCAGCATTTT. This codes for CASSWTGRNQPQHF.

The genes are TRBV19 and TRBJ1-2, with 8 bases fitting TRBD1. V lost 7 bases and J lost 4; bases outside the gene matches: 14. Germline V lookup: CDR1 LNHDA, CDR2 SQIVND (reference sequence). The CDR3 length is 16 residues. CDR3 bases: TGTGCCAGTAATTTAATCGGGACAGGTGACCCCTATGGCTACACCTTC. It encodes CASNLIGTGDPYGYTF.

The chain carries TRBV3-1 (or the pseudogene TRBV3-2) and TRBJ2-7; a weak D match, TRBD2 (5 bases). The CDR3 has 13 amino acids. Trimming removed 3 bases from V and 3 bases from J, with 9 bases in between. Looked up from germline, CDR1 is LGHDT and CDR2 is YNNKEL (reference sequence). The CDR3 region has the DNA TGTGCCAGCAGCCACGAGGGAAACTACGAGCAGTACTTC. It encodes CASSHEGNYEQYF.

The chain carries TRBV7-2 and TRBJ2-1, with 7 bases identical to TRBD2. CDR3 length: 16 residues. With V trimmed by 0 bases and J by 4 bases, 6 bases remained unmatched. Per the germline V gene, CDR1 is SGHTA and CDR2 is FQGNSA. CDR3 nucleotides: TGTGCCAGCAGCTTAGCAGGGGCGGGGGTTTACAATGAGCAGTTCTTC. It is translated as CASSLAGAGVYNEQFF.

This rearrangement joins TRBV27 to TRBJ2-7; the match to TRBD2 covers 7 bases. Germline V gives CDR1 MNHEY, CDR2 SMNVEV (reference sequence). J lost 3 bases, V lost 2 bases, and 1 base had no gene match. The CDR3 contains 13 residues. CDR3 loop: CASSLAGDYEQYF. The DNA of the CDR3 is TGTGCCAGCAGTTTAGCGGGAGACTACGAGCAGTACTTC.

The J gene is TRBJ1-1, the V gene TRBV7-2; weak D call: TRBD1 (5 bases). The CDR3 covers 17 residues. CDR1 SGHTA and CDR2 FQGNSA come from the germline V gene. V was trimmed by 2 bases and J by 0 bases, leaving 16 bases between them. In nucleotides, the CDR3 is TGTGCCAGCAGCTTATTCGGGGGTTTAGGCGTGAACACTGAAGCTTTCTTT. Its translation is CASSLFGGLGVNTEAFF. Drawing the rest from reference TRBV7-2 and TRBJ1-1, the complete variable domain is GAGVSQSPSNKVTEKGKDVELRCDPISGHTALYWYRQSLGQGLEFLIYFQGNSAPDKSGLPSDRFSAERTGGSVSTLTIQRTQQEDSAVYLCASSLFGGLGVNTEAFFGQGTRLTVV.

This clone is a singleton in its sample. The rearrangement joins TRBV6-4 to TRBJ1-5; D gene uncertain. The V end lost 7 bases, the J end lost 0 bases, and 19 bases lay between the germline ends. This CDR3 has 17 residues. Per the germline V gene, CDR1 is MRHNA and CDR2 is SNTAGT. CDR3 amino acids: CASTRGGGDNSNQPQHF. CDR3 DNA sequence: TGTGCCAGCACGCGGGGTGGCGGGGATAATAGCAATCAGCCCCAGCATTTT.